Listed below are T cell receptor beta chains from one sample, sequenced in a study of T cells in Graves' hyperthyroidism and ophthalmopathy. TCRdb redid the calling of the multiplex PCR reads with MiXCR, one entry per CDR3 protein. The table has 500,000 to 750,000 distinct CDR3 sequences, 11% to 15% seen once; the top ten hold around 7%. The sequenced sample was blood. These receptors were taken from a woman aged 18-35 years with Graves' ophthalmopathy. Each CDR3 is given with its conserved first and last residue. Each record gives: D gene, J gene, clone size, V gene, CDR3 length, CDR3 DNA, CDR3 protein. The D gene is left open where the match is weak. Some rows mark clone size as missing; the rest say once, few, many or name a class of expanded clone.

TRBD2,TRBJ2-1,.,TRBV7-9,16,TGTGCCAGCAGCCCCCGCGGGACTAGCGGGAGTAATGAGCAGTTCTTC,CASSPRGTSGSNEQFF
.,TRBJ1-1,.,TRBV2,16,TGTGCCAGCAGCCTTAACCCGGGACTGGGAAACACTGAAGCTTTCTTT,CASSLNPGLGNTEAFF
.,TRBJ2-2,.,TRBV10-3,17,TGTGCCATCAGTCCACTGGTCGGCAACCTGAGGGCCGGGGAGCTGTTTTTT,CAISPLVGNLRAGELFF
.,TRBJ1-6,few,TRBV28,15,TGTGCCAGCAGCGAAACCCTTATGCACAGTTCACCCCTCCACTTT,CASSETLMHSSPLHF
.,TRBJ1-1,many,TRBV27,16,TGTGCCAGCAGTTTGGGGCGGGGGTGGGGGCTGACTGAAGCTTTCTTT,CASSLGRGWGLTEAFF
.,TRBJ2-5,many,TRBV7-9,14,TGTGCCAGCAGCTTAGCATCCGAAGAAGAGACCCAGTACTTC,CASSLASEEETQYF
TRBD1,TRBJ2-1,many,TRBV27,15,TGTGCCAGCAGTTTCGACAGGGGGCTTGAGGATGAGCAGTTCTTC,CASSFDRGLEDEQFF
TRBD2,TRBJ2-1,.,TRBV19,16,TGTGCCAGTAGTTTGACTAGCGGGTTCTCCTACAATGAGCAGTTCTTC,CASSLTSGFSYNEQFF
TRBD2,TRBJ2-2,.,TRBV7-2,16,TGTGCCAGCAGCTTAGCGGCGGGAGCGGTCACCGGGAAGCTGTTTTTT,CASSLAAGAVTGKLFF
.,TRBJ2-7,many,TRBV28,15,TGTGCCAGCAGTCAAAATTGGCTCGATACTTACGAGCAGTACTTC,CASSQNWLDTYEQYF
.,TRBJ1-4,many,TRBV7-2,14,TGTGCCAGCAGCTTAGAGGGTGGGCTTACTAAACTGTTTTTT,CASSLEGGLTKLFF
.,TRBJ1-5,few,TRBV5-1,17,TGCGCCAGCAGCCCGACTCTCCGGACAGACGGCAATCAGCCCCAGCATTTT,CASSPTLRTDGNQPQHF
TRBD1,TRBJ1-2,many,TRBV28,14,TGTGCCAGCAGTTTAGGCCAGGGGGTCTATGGCTACACCTTC,CASSLGQGVYGYTF
TRBD2,TRBJ2-3,many,TRBV7-9,16,TGTGCCAGCAGCACCGGGACTAGCGGGAGCACAGATACGCAGTATTTT,CASSTGTSGSTDTQYF
.,TRBJ1-1,many,TRBV2,12,TGTGCCAGCACCCCCCAGGACACTGAAGCTTTCTTT,CASTPQDTEAFF
.,TRBJ2-7,many,TRBV20-1,14,TGCAGTGCTAGACTACCCACGGGTTCCTACGAGCAGTACTTC,CSARLPTGSYEQYF